The next 31 T cell receptor beta chains were all read from a single sample in a study of T cells in Graves' hyperthyroidism and ophthalmopathy. TCR beta CDR3 regions were amplified from RNA. A first-round RT-PCR of the TCR CDR3 used the HTBI primer set. One entry per CDR3 protein, called by TCRdb with MiXCR from the multiplex PCR reads. The data contain some 700,000 distinct CDR3 sequences, around a sixth of them singletons. Sample: blood. Every receptor here comes from a man over 45 with Graves' hyperthyroidism.

The sample holds many counts of this clonotype. The chain employs TRBV6-1 and TRBJ2-5, with D possibly TRBD2 on 6 matching bases. The V end lost 5 bases, the J end lost 4 bases, and 17 bases lay between the germline ends. Germline V lookup: CDR1 MNHNS, CDR2 SASEGT. The CDR3 runs 15 residues. In DNA, the CDR3 is TGTGCCAGCAGTTGGGGACGCAGGGAGGTAGAGACCCAGTACTTC. Its protein is CASSWGRREVETQYF.

The genes are TRBV2 and TRBJ2-5; 7 nucleotides match TRBD2. The germline V gene has CDR1 SNHLY and CDR2 FYNNEI. This CDR3 has 16 amino acids. Germline trimming cut 9 bases from V and 3 bases from J; bases unmatched to any gene: 16. The CDR3 here is CARSGAGLSVKETQYF. CDR3 nucleotides: TGTGCCAGGAGCGGAGCGGGGCTATCGGTTAAAGAGACCCAGTACTTC.

As for this clonotype: This may be a read error, as it is one base from a much larger clone. This chain joins TRBV5-8 and TRBJ2-3; D is undetermined. The germline V gene encodes CDR1 SGHTS and CDR2 YDEGEE. The germline V and J ends were trimmed by 1 base and 5 bases, with 11 bases remaining between them. The CDR3 contains 14 residues. The CDR3 loop is CASSLQTGIDTQYF. The CDR3 coding sequence is TGTGCCAGCAGCTTGCAAACTGGGATAGATACGCAGTATTTT.

The table lists this clonotype with many counts. The rearrangement links TRBV9 to TRBJ2-2; TRBD2 aligns across 7 bases. The ends lost 3 bases at V and 7 bases at J; junction bases unmatched: 12. This CDR3 has 16 residues. Looked up from germline, CDR1 is SGDLS and CDR2 is YYNGEE. CDR3 region: CASSGRVGGSYGELFF. In DNA, the CDR3 is TGTGCCAGCAGCGGCCGCGTGGGAGGGTCATACGGGGAGCTGTTTTTT.

This clonotype occurred many times. The rearrangement uses TRBV15 and TRBJ2-7, with a tentative D call TRBD2 (6 bases). This CDR3 comprises 16 residues. The V and J ends lost 0 bases and 3 bases respectively, with 15 bases between them. Germline V lookup: CDR1 LNHNV, CDR2 YYDKDF (reference sequence). The CDR3: CATSREQPGVYYEQYF. The DNA of the CDR3 is TGTGCCACCAGCAGAGAACAACCGGGGGTTTACTACGAGCAGTACTTC.

This rearrangement joins TRBV7-8 to TRBJ2-7, with 7 bases matching TRBD1. The length of the CDR3 is 15 residues. Germline-derived CDR1 and CDR2 are SGHVS and FQNEAQ. V lost 5 bases and J lost 2; bases outside the gene matches: 9. CDR3 sequence: CASSVDRDRAYEQYF. The DNA for the CDR3 is TGTGCCAGCAGCGTCGACCGGGACAGAGCCTACGAGCAGTACTTC.

V is TRBV27 and J is TRBJ1-1; TRBD1 might be the D (5 bases). Trimming removed 1 base at V and 1 base at J, with 10 bases between. The germline V gene has CDR1 MNHEY and CDR2 SMNVEV (reference sequence). The CDR3 totals 15 residues. The CDR3 sequence is CASSLFGTENTEAFF. CDR3 coding DNA: TGTGCCAGCAGTTTATTTGGGACGGAGAACACTGAAGCTTTCTTT.

This clonotype was seen ten or more times. J is TRBJ1-4 and V is TRBV3-1, with unresolved D. Trimming pared 0 bases from V and 6 bases from J, leaving 11 bases between. The germline V gene encodes CDR1 LGHDT and CDR2 YNNKEL (reference sequence). This CDR3 comprises 15 residues. DNA for the CDR3: TGTGCCAGCAGCCAAGATACCCCCGGTGATGAAAAACTGTTTTTT. This gives the protein CASSQDTPGDEKLFF.

V usage is TRBV20-1 and J usage is TRBJ2-1, with no clear D. This CDR3 contains 12 residues. Germline V gene data show CDR1 as DFQATT and CDR2 as SNEGSKA (reference sequence). V dropped 6 bases and J dropped 6 bases, with 12 bases sitting between them. DNA for the CDR3: TGCAGTGCAACCTCCCGACCCAATGAGCAGTTCTTC. Protein: CSATSRPNEQFF.

The chain is built from TRBV7-9 and TRBJ2-3; 10 positions agree with TRBD2. This CDR3 is 15 amino acids long. The germline CDR1 and CDR2 sequences are SEHNR and FQNEAQ (reference sequence). V lost 5 bases, J lost 2 bases, and 4 bases stayed unmatched. This CDR3 reads CASSQTSGVTDTQYF. The CDR3 DNA sequence: TGTGCCAGCAGCCAAACTAGCGGGGTCACAGATACGCAGTATTTT.

This clonotype was counted between two and nine times. This chain links TRBV4-3 with TRBJ2-5, with D uncertain. Per the germline V gene, CDR1 is LGHNA and CDR2 is YSLEER. CDR3 length: 15 amino acids. V was shortened by 0 bases and J by 5 bases, with 13 bases between the two germline ends. The DNA for the CDR3 is TGCGCCAGCAGCCAAGATTTTCGGGCCGGGGAGACCCAGTACTTC. Translated: CASSQDFRAGETQYF.

Only a few counts were recorded for this clonotype. The chain has TRBV4-1 and TRBJ2-1, with D tentatively TRBD1 (6 bases). This CDR3 contains 16 residues. Germline-derived CDR1 and CDR2 are MGHRA and YSYEKL. Trimming removed 0 bases from V and 0 bases from J, with 9 bases in between. Written as DNA, the CDR3 is TGCGCCAGCAGCCAAGATTGGGGACACTCCTACAATGAGCAGTTCTTC. This sequence encodes CASSQDWGHSYNEQFF.

This chain connects TRBV7-2 to TRBJ2-7; 10 bases line up with TRBD1. The CDR3 contains 15 residues. Germline V gene sequence: CDR1 SGHTA, CDR2 FQGNSA. Trimming took 0 bases from V and 4 from J; bases not matched to a gene: 3. The chain's CDR3 is CASSLATGQGYEQYF. Written as DNA, the CDR3 is TGTGCCAGCAGCTTAGCGACGGGACAGGGGTACGAGCAGTACTTC.

The chain joins TRBV7-3 to TRBJ1-1, with D uncertain. The CDR3 spans 14 residues. Trimming took 2 bases from V and 0 from J, leaving 7 bases between them. Germline V lookup: CDR1 SGHTA, CDR2 FQGTGA. CDR3 amino acids: CASSLGHVNTEAFF. CDR3 nucleotides: TGTGCCAGCAGCTTAGGTCACGTGAACACTGAAGCTTTCTTT.

The chain links TRBV27 to TRBJ2-7; 7 nucleotides agree with TRBD2. Germline CDR1 reads MNHEY; CDR2 reads SMNVEV (reference sequence). This CDR3 region has 14 residues. The ends lost 6 bases at V and 3 bases at J; junction bases unmatched: 8. As DNA, the CDR3 is TGTGCCAGCAGCCGAACCGGGACTAACTACGAGCAGTACTTC. This translates into CASSRTGTNYEQYF.

This clonotype came up a few times. The rearrangement joins TRBV9 to TRBJ1-5; 7 bases match TRBD1. The CDR3 covers 15 residues. Trimming took 4 bases from V and 5 from J; bases not matched to a gene: 9. The germline gives CDR1 SGDLS, CDR2 YYNGEE. DNA for the CDR3: TGTGCCAGCAGCCTTGATGGGACAGACGATCAGCCCCAGCATTTT. This encodes CASSLDGTDDQPQHF.

The V call is TRBV5-1, the J call TRBJ1-1; TRBD1 agrees at 10 bases. The CDR3 totals 14 residues. J was trimmed by 7 bases and V by 5 bases; bases with no gene match: 8. Looked up from germline, CDR1 is SGHRS and CDR2 is YFSETQ. The CDR3 DNA reads TGCGCCAGCAGTTCGGGACAGGGGTTTAATGAAGCTTTCTTT. This encodes CASSSGQGFNEAFF.

A note on this clonotype: A read error may explain this, as a much larger clone is one base away. The chain uses TRBV11-2 and TRBJ2-1, with D unclear. Germline lookup yields CDR1 SGHAT and CDR2 FQNNGV. The CDR3 consists of 14 residues. CDR3 sequence: CASSLSPSRNGQFF. The DNA for the CDR3 is TGTGCCAGCAGTCTATCCCCGAGTCGTAATGGGCAGTTCTTC.

This clonotype was observed a few times. The V gene is TRBV9, the J gene TRBJ1-1; D remains unclear. The CDR3 loop spans 14 amino acids. V gave up 2 bases and J gave up 6 bases, with 14 bases separating them. Germline loops: CDR1 SGDLS, CDR2 YYNGEE. This chain's CDR3 is CASSVRDERAEAFF. The CDR3 DNA is TGTGCCAGCAGCGTCAGAGATGAGCGAGCTGAAGCTTTCTTT.

The V gene is TRBV12-3 or TRBV12-4, the J gene TRBJ2-1; D assignment may be TRBD1 or TRBD2 (5 bases each). V was shortened by 6 bases and J by 5 bases, with 14 bases between the two germline ends. CDR3 length: 14 amino acids. The CDR3 loop is CASRLGGPDNEQFF. The CDR3 DNA is TGTGCCAGCAGGCTTGGGGGACCCGACAATGAGCAGTTCTTC.

This clonotype was picked up many times. The chain links TRBV7-2 to TRBJ1-1; tentative D call: TRBD1 (6 bases). V lost 3 bases and J 1 base, leaving 12 bases between the germline ends. The CDR3 spans 15 residues. CDR1 and CDR2 (germline): SGHTA, FQGNSA. Here the CDR3 reads CASSFYGTPNTEAFF. DNA of the CDR3: TGTGCCAGCAGCTTTTACGGGACACCGAACACTGAAGCTTTCTTT.

This clonotype was observed at least ten times. The rearrangement uses TRBV2 and TRBJ2-1, with TRBD1 matching 7 bases. After removal of 4 bases from V and 4 bases from J, the junction contained 4 bases not matched to a gene. Germline CDR1 is SNHLY and CDR2 is FYNNEI. The CDR3 extends over 14 amino acids. Here the CDR3 reads CASSVDREYNEQFF. The DNA for the CDR3 is TGTGCCAGCAGTGTCGACAGGGAATACAATGAGCAGTTCTTC.

This clonotype was detected ten times or more. The chain uses TRBV29-1 and TRBJ1-2; 10 nucleotides match TRBD1. The V and J ends lost 5 bases and 2 bases, in that order; junction bases with no gene match: 5. In germline, CDR1 is SQVTM, CDR2 ANQGSEA. This CDR3 comprises 14 residues. This chain's CDR3 is CSVRGTGVNYGYTF. The CDR3 region has the DNA TGCAGCGTTAGAGGGACAGGGGTAAACTATGGCTACACCTTC.

The J gene is TRBJ2-1, the V gene TRBV11-3; 13 nucleotides align to TRBD2. Per the germline V gene, CDR1 is SGHNT and CDR2 is YENEEA. With 5 bases clipped from V and 7 bases from J, the junction kept 11 bases outside the gene matches. The CDR3 is 17 amino acids. The CDR3 coding sequence is TGTGCCAGCAGCAAAACTAGCGGGAGGGCCGTTAAGAATGAGCAGTTCTTC. Amino acid sequence: CASSKTSGRAVKNEQFF.

A few counts support this clonotype. The chain joins TRBV9 to TRBJ2-2, with 14 bases lining up with TRBD2. V was clipped by 2 bases and J by 2 bases; unmatched bases: 5. Germline V gene sequence: CDR1 SGDLS, CDR2 YYNGEE. The CDR3 is made up of 18 amino acids. The CDR3 reads CASSVGTSGRQNTGELFF. In DNA form, the CDR3 reads TGTGCCAGCAGCGTGGGGACTAGCGGGAGACAAAACACCGGGGAGCTGTTTTTT.

This clonotype was counted ten times or more. J is TRBJ2-3 and V is TRBV11-2; no reliable D call. CDR1 is SGHAT and CDR2 is FQNNGV in the germline V gene. Trimming shortened V by 3 bases and J by 2 bases, and 6 bases separated the two germline ends. The length of the CDR3 is 13 residues. CDR3 amino acids: CASSLTYTDTQYF. The CDR3, as DNA: TGTGCCAGCAGCTTGACTTACACAGATACGCAGTATTTT. The full variable domain, in which reference TRBV11-2 and TRBJ2-3 provide the parts outside the CDR3, is EAGVAQSPRYKIIEKRQSVAFWCNPISGHATLYWYQQILGQGPKLLIQFQNNGVVDDSQLPKDRFSAERLKGVDSTLKIQPAKLEDSAVYLCASSLTYTDTQYFGPGTRLTVL.

V is TRBV3-1 and J is TRBJ2-5, with 8 bases aligning to TRBD1. V trimming: 3 bases; J trimming: 1 base; junction bases outside the gene matches: 4. Germline CDR1 is LGHDT and CDR2 is YNNKEL (reference sequence). CDR3 size: 15 residues. CDR3 coding DNA: TGTGCCAGCAGCCACGGGACAGGCGTCCAAGAGACCCAGTACTTC. Protein sequence: CASSHGTGVQETQYF.

This clonotype has a handful of counts. The chain uses TRBV28 and TRBJ2-3, with TRBD1 identical over 7 bases. CDR3 length equals 15 residues. Germline V gene data show CDR1 as MDHEN and CDR2 as SYDVKM. The junction had 9 bases not matched to a gene; V was cut back by 7 bases and J by 2 bases. The CDR3 sequence is CASTLGQGDTDTQYF. The DNA for the CDR3 is TGTGCCAGCACCCTCGGCCAGGGGGACACAGATACGCAGTATTTT.

This clonotype was detected many times. V and J are TRBV6-1 and TRBJ2-5; D is unresolved. The V end lost 0 bases, the J end lost 5 bases, and 13 bases lay between the germline ends. The CDR3 consists of 15 residues. CDR1 is MNHNS and CDR2 is SASEGT in the germline V gene. The CDR3 protein is CASSEASRPWETQYF. Here the CDR3 DNA reads TGTGCCAGCAGTGAAGCATCAAGACCGTGGGAGACCCAGTACTTC.

This clonotype was seen at least ten times. The chain has TRBV5-1 and TRBJ2-3; no clear D gene. Germline CDR1 reads SGHRS; CDR2 reads YFSETQ. V was pared by 5 bases and J by 0 bases, with 7 bases between. This CDR3 has 13 residues. The CDR3 DNA reads as TGCGCCAGCAGTAGGTCAAGCACAGATACGCAGTATTTT. Its protein product is CASSRSSTDTQYF.

The chain employs TRBV19 and TRBJ1-5, with D possibly being TRBD1 (5 bases). Germline loops: CDR1 LNHDA, CDR2 SQIVND (reference sequence). The CDR3 consists of 15 residues. Trimming pared 4 bases from V and 1 base from J, leaving 11 bases between. The DNA of the CDR3 is TGTGCCAGTAGTAACATAGGGGCAAGCAATCAGCCCCAGCATTTT. Translation gives CASSNIGASNQPQHF.